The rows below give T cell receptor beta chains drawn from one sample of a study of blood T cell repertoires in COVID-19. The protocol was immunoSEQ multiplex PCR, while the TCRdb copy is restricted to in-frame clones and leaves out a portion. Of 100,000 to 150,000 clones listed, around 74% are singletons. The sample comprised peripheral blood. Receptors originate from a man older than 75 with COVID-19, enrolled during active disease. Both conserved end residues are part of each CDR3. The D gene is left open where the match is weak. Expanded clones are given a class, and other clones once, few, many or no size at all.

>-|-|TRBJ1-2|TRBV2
TGTGCCAGCAGTGGCGGCAGGGGATATGGCTACACCTTC
CASSGGRGYGYTF
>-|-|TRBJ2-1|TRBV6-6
TGTGCCAGCAGTTGGGGGGAAGGGCAGTTCTTC
CASSWGEGQFF
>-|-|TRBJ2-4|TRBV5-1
TGCGCCAGCAGCTTGGGGACGGGGTGGTACTTC
CASSLGTGWYF
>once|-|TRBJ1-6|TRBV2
TGTGCCAGCAGGGGATCCGGGACACCCTATAATTCACCCCTCCACTTT
CASRGSGTPYNSPLHF
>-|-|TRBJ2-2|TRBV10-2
TGCGCCAGCAGTGAGTCGGCTAGCGAGGACGGGGAGCTGTTTTTT
CASSESASEDGELFF
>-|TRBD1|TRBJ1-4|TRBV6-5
TGTGCCAGCAGTAACCAGGGGGAAAGTAATGAAAAACTGTTTTTT
CASSNQGESNEKLFF
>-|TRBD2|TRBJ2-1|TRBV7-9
TGTGCCAGCAGCTTCGCTAGCGGATCCTACAATGAGCAGTTCTTC
CASSFASGSYNEQFF
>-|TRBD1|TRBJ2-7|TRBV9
TGTGCCAGCAACTCAGGACAGGGCACCGACGAGCAGTACTTC
CASNSGQGTDEQYF
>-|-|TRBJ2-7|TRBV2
TGTGCCAGCAGTGAAAGGGGGAATGAGCAGTACTTC
CASSERGNEQYF
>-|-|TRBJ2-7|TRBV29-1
TGCAGCGTTGCGTGGAGGACAGCACGATCCAAGAGCTCCTACGAGCAGTACTTC
CSVAWRTARSKSSYEQYF
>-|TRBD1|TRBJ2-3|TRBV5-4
TGTGCCAGCACCTCGACCCGACAGGGGGCAGATACGCAGTATTTT
CASTSTRQGADTQYF
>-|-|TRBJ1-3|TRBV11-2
TGTGCCAGCAGCTTAAGGGGAAACTCTGGAAACACCATATATTTT
CASSLRGNSGNTIYF
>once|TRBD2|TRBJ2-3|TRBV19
TGTGCCAGTAGTATGTCCCCGACTAGCGGGAACACAGATACGCAGTATTTT
CASSMSPTSGNTDTQYF
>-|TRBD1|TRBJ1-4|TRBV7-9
TGTGCCAGCGGCTTCGGGGACAGGGGGCGTGAAAAACTGTTTTTT
CASGFGDRGREKLFF
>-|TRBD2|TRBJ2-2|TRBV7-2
TGTGCCAGCAGCTTGGGAGGGAGCACCGGGGAGCTGTTTTTT
CASSLGGSTGELFF
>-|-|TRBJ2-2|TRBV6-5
TGTGCCATCGACCGACAGGCCACGAACACCGGGGAGCTGTTTTTT
CAIDRQATNTGELFF
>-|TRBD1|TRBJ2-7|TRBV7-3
TGTGCCAGCAGCTTAATGGGACAGGGTTACGAGCAGTACTTC
CASSLMGQGYEQYF
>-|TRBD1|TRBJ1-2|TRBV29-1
TGCAGCGTTATCCGGGACAGGGGTTTAGATGGCTACACCTTC
CSVIRDRGLDGYTF
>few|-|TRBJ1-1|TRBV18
TGTGCCAGCTCACCTACGGTGGACACTGAAGCTTTCTTT
CASSPTVDTEAFF
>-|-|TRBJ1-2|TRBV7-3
TGTGCCAGCAGCCCTAACCAACAGGGCGCTATGAGTGGCTACACCTTC
CASSPNQQGAMSGYTF
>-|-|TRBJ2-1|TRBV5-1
TGCGCCAGCAGCAGGGACACCCGCCCCTCCAATGAGCAGTTCTTC
CASSRDTRPSNEQFF
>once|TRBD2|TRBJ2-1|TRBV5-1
TGCGCCAGCAGCTTGCGGGGACTAGCGGGCTACAATGAGCAGTTCTTC
CASSLRGLAGYNEQFF
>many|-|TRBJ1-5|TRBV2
TGTGCCAGCAGTGTCGCCGGTTTCCACAATCAGCCCCAGCATTTT
CASSVAGFHNQPQHF
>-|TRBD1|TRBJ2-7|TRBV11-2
TGTGCCAGCAGCCCCGGCGTCCCGGGACAGACCTACGAGCAGTACTTC
CASSPGVPGQTYEQYF
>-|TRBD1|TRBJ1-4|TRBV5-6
TGTGCCAGCAGCTTGGGGACGGGGACAGCAACTAATGAAAAACTGTTTTTT
CASSLGTGTATNEKLFF
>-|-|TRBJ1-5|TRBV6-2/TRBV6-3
TGTGCCAGCAGTTATTCGTTCCTTCTCGAGAATTATGGACAGCTAAATCAGCCCCAGCATTTT
CASSYSFLLENYGQLNQPQHF
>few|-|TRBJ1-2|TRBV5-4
TGTGCCAGCAGCTTGAAGACAGTATCTAACTATGGCTACACCTTC
CASSLKTVSNYGYTF